Presented here are 15 T cell receptor beta chains from one specimen sequenced in a study of T cells expressing NK-cell markers. TCRdb reanalyzed the 5' RACE reads and collapses them to one entry per CDR3 protein, without DNA. The sample yields approximately 420,000 distinct CDR3 sequences, of which the top ten take up around 11%. Specimen: blood T cells: a sorted CD56 or NKG2C T cell subset, CD4+ or CD8+ T cells, or bulk PBMC T cells (not recorded which). These receptors were obtained from a woman between 45 and 65 years old in good health.

V is TRBV4-1 and J is TRBJ2-3; TCRdb gives TRBD2 as the D gene, but with no DNA this cannot be confirmed. The CDR3 length is 17 residues. Per germline, CDR1 MGHRA and CDR2 YSYEKL. CDR3 protein: CASSQDGLAGEVDTQYF.

The V call is TRBV27, the J call TRBJ2-5; without DNA, the TCRdb call of TRBD2 cannot be checked. Germline CDR1 reads MNHEY; CDR2 reads SMNVEV (reference sequence). The CDR3 runs 13 residues. CDR3 in amino acids: CASRASGTETQYF.

The rearrangement joins TRBV20-1 to TRBJ2-7. Germline values: CDR1 DFQATT, CDR2 SNEGSKA (reference sequence). This CDR3 is built from 11 residues. Here the CDR3 reads CSPEFGYEQYF.

The chain couples TRBV12-3 or TRBV12-4 to TRBJ2-2; the D call of TRBD1 rests on TCRdb alone, since no DNA is present to check it. This CDR3 comprises 17 residues. CDR3 sequence: CASSTFAGTGINGELFF.

This sequence joins TRBV20-1 and TRBJ2-1; there is no DNA to check the TCRdb D call of TRBD2. The CDR3 is 16 amino acids. Germline CDR1 DFQATT, CDR2 SNEGSKA (reference sequence). CDR3 sequence: CSASNKATSIGYEQFF.

The J gene is TRBJ1-1, the V gene TRBV7-8. This CDR3 is built from 11 residues. Per germline, CDR1 SGHVS and CDR2 FQNEAQ. CDR3 amino acids: CASSPQSEAFF.

This rearrangement joins TRBV7-8 to TRBJ2-3; the TRBD2 assignment by TCRdb is unverifiable without DNA. The germline V gene has CDR1 SGHVS and CDR2 FQNEAQ. The length of the CDR3 is 15 residues. The CDR3 sequence: CASSLGPGIIDTQYF.

V gene TRBV3-1 combines with J gene TRBJ2-5. CDR3 length: 12 amino acids. The germline V gene encodes CDR1 LGHDT and CDR2 YNNKEL (reference sequence). CDR3 loop: CASSQAQETQYF.

V and J are TRBV20-1 and TRBJ2-7; TCRdb selects TRBD2, and the lack of DNA leaves this call unchecked. The length of the CDR3 is 12 residues. Germline values: CDR1 DFQATT, CDR2 SNEGSKA (reference sequence). CDR3: CSGRERGSEQYF.

The V call is TRBV4-1, the J call TRBJ1-2; lacking DNA, the TRBD1 call made by TCRdb goes unchecked. CDR1 is MGHRA, CDR2 YSYEKL, per germline. The CDR3 covers 15 residues. CDR3 sequence: CASSPPGQGLRGYTF.

The chain links TRBV24-1 to TRBJ1-5; without DNA, the TCRdb call of TRBD1 cannot be checked. Germline V CDR1 and CDR2: KGHDR, SFDVKD. This CDR3 comprises 13 residues. This CDR3 reads CATAPGSNQPQHF.

The genes are TRBV6-5 and TRBJ2-6; the TCRdb call, TRBD1, lacks DNA for checking. From germline, CDR1 is MNHEY and CDR2 SVGAGI. The CDR3 runs 18 residues. The CDR3 spells CASSYSPGHISGANVLTF.

The V call is TRBV11-2, the J call TRBJ1-1. The CDR3 consists of 14 residues. CDR1 is SGHAT and CDR2 is FQNNGV in the germline V gene. CDR3 sequence: CASSEVAFNTEAFF.

The chain carries TRBV7-9 and TRBJ2-1; TCRdb names TRBD2, which stays unverified in the absence of DNA. The CDR3 extends over 13 amino acids. Per germline, CDR1 SEHNR and CDR2 FQNEAQ (reference sequence). CDR3 sequence: CAIESRREDEQFF.

The chain couples TRBV7-9 to TRBJ2-3; TCRdb returns TRBD1, unconfirmable since there is no DNA. The germline V gene has CDR1 SEHNR and CDR2 FQNEAQ (reference sequence). The CDR3 totals 16 residues. This chain's CDR3 is CASSLDRGIRTDTQYF.